The rows below give T cell receptor beta chains drawn from one sample of a study of blood T cell repertoires in COVID-19. The table came from immunoSEQ multiplex PCR; TCRdb's copy has only in-frame clones and leaves some out. The sample has over 250,000 clones, over 65% seen once. The sequenced sample was peripheral blood. The source of these receptors is a woman older than 75 with acute or convalescent COVID-19. CDR3s include the opening cysteine and the closing phenylalanine or tryptophan. Each record gives: clone size, J gene, V gene, D gene, CDR3 protein, CDR3 DNA. A D gene is named only where the DNA matches it firmly. Expanded clones get a size class; other rows say once, few or many, or leave the size out.

clone_size: .
j_call: TRBJ2-7
v_call: TRBV19
d_call: TRBD2
cdr3_aa: CASSIVPSSGFSYEQYF
cdr3_nt: TGTGCCAGTAGTATAGTCCCCTCTAGCGGATTCTCCTACGAGCAGTACTTC

clone_size: .
j_call: TRBJ2-1
v_call: TRBV7-9
d_call: .
cdr3_aa: CASSLASGRPYNEQFF
cdr3_nt: TGTGCCAGCAGCTTAGCGTCAGGGCGCCCCTACAATGAGCAGTTCTTC

clone_size: once
j_call: TRBJ1-6
v_call: TRBV10-3
d_call: TRBD1
cdr3_aa: CATEQGLTDSPLHF
cdr3_nt: TGTGCCACCGAACAGGGGTTAACGGATTCACCCCTCCACTTT

clone_size: few
j_call: TRBJ2-5
v_call: TRBV2
d_call: .
cdr3_aa: CASSESETQYF
cdr3_nt: TGTGCCAGCAGTGAAAGCGAGACCCAGTACTTC

clone_size: few
j_call: TRBJ1-6
v_call: TRBV13
d_call: TRBD1
cdr3_aa: CASSSGQAMGASPLHF
cdr3_nt: TGTGCCAGCAGCTCGGGACAGGCCATGGGGGCCTCACCCCTCCACTTT

clone_size: .
j_call: TRBJ1-6
v_call: TRBV7-2
d_call: TRBD1
cdr3_aa: CASSLGLGGTDSPLHF
cdr3_nt: TGTGCCAGCAGCTTAGGTCTAGGGGGCACCGATTCACCCCTCCACTTT

clone_size: .
j_call: TRBJ1-1
v_call: TRBV5-1
d_call: .
cdr3_aa: CASRGPGSEAFF
cdr3_nt: TGCGCCAGCAGGGGGCCAGGGTCTGAAGCTTTCTTT

clone_size: .
j_call: TRBJ1-5
v_call: TRBV29-1
d_call: TRBD1
cdr3_aa: CSVDRTGESNQPQHF
cdr3_nt: TGCAGCGTTGACCGGACAGGGGAGAGCAATCAGCCCCAGCATTTT

clone_size: .
j_call: TRBJ2-7
v_call: TRBV11-1
d_call: TRBD1
cdr3_aa: CASKYRTGGFYEQYF
cdr3_nt: TGTGCCAGCAAGTATCGGACAGGGGGTTTCTACGAGCAGTACTTC

clone_size: .
j_call: TRBJ1-1
v_call: TRBV5-5
d_call: TRBD1
cdr3_aa: CASSANRGNTEAFF
cdr3_nt: TGTGCCAGCAGCGCGAACAGGGGTAACACTGAAGCTTTCTTT

clone_size: .
j_call: TRBJ2-1
v_call: TRBV6-1
d_call: .
cdr3_aa: CASSEQARLYNEQFF
cdr3_nt: TGTGCCAGCAGTGAACAAGCGCGACTCTACAATGAGCAGTTCTTC

clone_size: .
j_call: TRBJ2-7
v_call: TRBV4-1
d_call: TRBD1
cdr3_aa: CASSPGQGEAYEQYF
cdr3_nt: TGCGCCAGCAGCCCGGGACAGGGGGAGGCCTACGAGCAGTACTTC

clone_size: .
j_call: TRBJ2-3
v_call: TRBV3-1/TRBV3-2
d_call: .
cdr3_aa: CASSLRGGTDTQYF
cdr3_nt: TGTGCCAGCAGCCTCAGGGGTGGAACAGATACGCAGTATTTT

clone_size: .
j_call: TRBJ2-7
v_call: TRBV15
d_call: .
cdr3_aa: CATSKLLKGGRVYEQYF
cdr3_nt: TGTGCCACCAGCAAGCTCTTGAAGGGAGGAAGGGTCTACGAGCAGTACTTC

clone_size: few
j_call: TRBJ2-7
v_call: TRBV19
d_call: .
cdr3_aa: CASSILSGSSYEQYF
cdr3_nt: TGTGCCAGTAGTATTCTTTCGGGGAGCTCCTACGAGCAGTACTTC

clone_size: few
j_call: TRBJ2-7
v_call: TRBV5-5
d_call: .
cdr3_aa: CASSKGSYEQYF
cdr3_nt: TGTGCCAGCAGCAAGGGGTCTTACGAGCAGTACTTC

clone_size: once
j_call: TRBJ1-2
v_call: TRBV10-3
d_call: .
cdr3_aa: CAISEPDRGGSF
cdr3_nt: TGTGCCATCAGTGAACCCGACAGAGGGGGATCCTTC

clone_size: few
j_call: TRBJ1-1
v_call: TRBV18
d_call: .
cdr3_aa: CASSRDRTEAFF
cdr3_nt: TGTGCCAGCTCACGAGACAGAACTGAAGCTTTCTTT

clone_size: .
j_call: TRBJ1-1
v_call: TRBV7-2
d_call: TRBD1
cdr3_aa: CASSPSGGVTEAFF
cdr3_nt: TGTGCCAGCAGCCCCTCAGGGGGCGTCACTGAAGCTTTCTTT

clone_size: .
j_call: TRBJ2-3
v_call: TRBV15
d_call: .
cdr3_aa: CATSRDLWTQYF
cdr3_nt: TGTGCCACCAGCAGAGATCTATGGACGCAGTATTTT

clone_size: .
j_call: TRBJ2-1
v_call: TRBV5-1
d_call: .
cdr3_aa: CASSPQVQSYNEQFF
cdr3_nt: TGCGCCAGCAGCCCTCAGGTTCAAAGCTACAATGAGCAGTTCTTC

clone_size: few
j_call: TRBJ2-7
v_call: TRBV3-1/TRBV3-2
d_call: .
cdr3_aa: CASSQGRDWSSGSYEQYF
cdr3_nt: TGTGCCAGCAGCCAAGGGCGGGATTGGAGTAGCGGCTCCTACGAGCAGTACTTC

clone_size: .
j_call: TRBJ2-7
v_call: TRBV6-5
d_call: TRBD2
cdr3_aa: CASSSPGLASYEQYF
cdr3_nt: TGTGCCAGCAGTTCGCCGGGACTAGCTAGCTACGAGCAGTACTTC

clone_size: .
j_call: TRBJ1-2
v_call: TRBV15
d_call: .
cdr3_aa: CATSRDALTTGGYGYTF
cdr3_nt: TGTGCCACCAGCAGAGATGCCCTCACCACGGGGGGCTATGGCTACACCTTC

clone_size: few
j_call: TRBJ2-7
v_call: TRBV6-5
d_call: .
cdr3_aa: CASRSQSKQYF
cdr3_nt: TGTGCCAGCAGGTCCCAAAGCAAGCAGTACTTC

clone_size: .
j_call: TRBJ2-1
v_call: TRBV12-3/TRBV12-4
d_call: TRBD2
cdr3_aa: CASSLTSGNEQFF
cdr3_nt: TGTGCCAGCAGTTTGACTAGCGGAAATGAGCAGTTCTTC

clone_size: .
j_call: TRBJ2-3
v_call: TRBV4-1
d_call: .
cdr3_aa: CASSQVEDTQYF
cdr3_nt: TGCGCCAGCAGCCAAGTCGAGGATACGCAGTATTTT

clone_size: few
j_call: TRBJ1-6
v_call: TRBV4-1
d_call: .
cdr3_aa: CASSPPNSPLHF
cdr3_nt: TGCGCCAGCAGCCCTCCTAATTCACCCCTCCACTTT

clone_size: .
j_call: TRBJ1-1
v_call: TRBV10-1
d_call: TRBD1
cdr3_aa: CASSWDRENTEAFF
cdr3_nt: TGCGCCAGCAGTTGGGACAGGGAGAACACTGAAGCTTTCTTT

clone_size: few
j_call: TRBJ2-5
v_call: TRBV5-1
d_call: .
cdr3_aa: CASSLPAETQYF
cdr3_nt: TGCGCCAGCAGCCTCCCCGCGGAGACCCAGTACTTC

clone_size: .
j_call: TRBJ1-2
v_call: TRBV12-5
d_call: .
cdr3_aa: CASGLIGGIGYTF
cdr3_nt: TGTGCTAGTGGTTTGATTGGGGGGATTGGCTACACCTTC

clone_size: .
j_call: TRBJ2-3
v_call: TRBV6-5
d_call: TRBD1
cdr3_aa: CASSPDRSRDTQYF
cdr3_nt: TGTGCCAGCAGTCCGGACAGGAGCAGGGATACGCAGTATTTT

clone_size: few
j_call: TRBJ1-6
v_call: TRBV6-5
d_call: .
cdr3_aa: CASSQQGVGNSPLHF
cdr3_nt: TGTGCCAGCAGTCAACAGGGTGTAGGGAATTCACCCCTCCACTTT

clone_size: few
j_call: TRBJ2-2
v_call: TRBV27
d_call: .
cdr3_aa: CASSPTLATWGELFF
cdr3_nt: TGTGCCAGCAGTCCAACCCTGGCAACCTGGGGGGAGCTGTTTTTT

clone_size: .
j_call: TRBJ1-2
v_call: TRBV2
d_call: TRBD1
cdr3_aa: CASSYISQGAYGYTF
cdr3_nt: TGTGCCAGCAGTTACATATCACAGGGGGCCTATGGCTACACCTTC

clone_size: .
j_call: TRBJ1-5
v_call: TRBV10-2
d_call: .
cdr3_aa: CASSNTDNQPQHF
cdr3_nt: TGCGCCAGCAGCAACACCGACAATCAGCCCCAGCATTTT

clone_size: few
j_call: TRBJ1-1
v_call: TRBV7-2
d_call: .
cdr3_aa: CASSLVVGSNTEAFF
cdr3_nt: TGTGCCAGCAGCTTAGTCGTGGGCAGCAACACTGAAGCTTTCTTT

clone_size: .
j_call: TRBJ2-5
v_call: TRBV6-2/TRBV6-3
d_call: .
cdr3_aa: CASSYPRVAQETQYF
cdr3_nt: TGTGCCAGCAGTTACCCGAGGGTAGCCCAAGAGACCCAGTACTTC

clone_size: .
j_call: TRBJ2-2
v_call: TRBV7-9
d_call: .
cdr3_aa: CASSTQGLGGELFF
cdr3_nt: TGTGCCAGCAGCACACAGGGTCTCGGCGGGGAGCTGTTTTTT

clone_size: .
j_call: TRBJ1-1
v_call: TRBV10-3
d_call: .
cdr3_aa: CAIKQEVNTEAFF
cdr3_nt: TGTGCCATCAAGCAGGAGGTGAACACTGAAGCTTTCTTT

clone_size: .
j_call: TRBJ2-1
v_call: TRBV11-3
d_call: .
cdr3_aa: CASSFLDNEQFF
cdr3_nt: TGTGCCAGCAGCTTCTTAGACAATGAGCAGTTCTTC

clone_size: .
j_call: TRBJ2-5
v_call: TRBV13
d_call: .
cdr3_aa: CASSPQVLLEKETQYF
cdr3_nt: TGTGCCAGCAGCCCGCAGGTTTTGTTGGAAAAAGAGACCCAGTACTTC

clone_size: .
j_call: TRBJ2-7
v_call: TRBV5-1
d_call: TRBD1
cdr3_aa: CASSLARTGGSYEQYF
cdr3_nt: TGCGCCAGCAGCTTGGCCCGGACAGGAGGCTCCTACGAGCAGTACTTC